One T cell receptor beta chain is described in this entry. This record comes from a study of blood T cell repertoires in COVID-19. In the study overall: From the United States, Italy and Spain came samples of acute and convalescent COVID-19.

Original analysis: How many nucleated cells were present was estimated from reference gene primer amplification. Sequenced by immunoSEQ multiplex PCR; TCRdb stores in-frame clones only, minus some. V, J and clone size were drawn from that table, and D and trimming were deduced from the DNA. The sample has about 86,000 clones; about 87% are singletons. This CDR3 is 15 amino acids long. V lost 3 bases, J lost 1 base, and 12 bases lay in between. Germline CDR1 and CDR2: LGHDT and YNNKEL (reference sequence). The chain links TRBV3-1 (or the pseudogene TRBV3-2) to TRBJ1-1; D perhaps matches TRBD1 (6 bases). This sequence originates from a human donor in a cohort sampled during active COVID-19. Sequencing input: peripheral blood. The CDR3 DNA is TGTGCCAGCAGCCAGCCGGGGGGCTCGAACACTGAAGCTTTCTTT. This translates into CASSQPGGSNTEAFF.